This paragraph reports one T cell receptor (beta chain). Its antigen is not identified. The protocol was immunoSEQ multiplex PCR, while the TCRdb copy is restricted to in-frame clones and leaves out a portion. The table has roughly 20,000 clones, less than 85% seen once; the top ten hold about 6.6%. Every patient was affected by relapse after autologous stem cell transplantation, while exposure to brentuximab vedotin was not uniform. The sample belongs to a study of PD-1 blockade in classical Hodgkin lymphoma. The CDR3 totals 11 residues. Germline CDR1 reads SGHNT; CDR2 reads YYREEE (reference sequence). V lost 1 base, J lost 8 bases, and 6 bases lay in between. The study, taken as a whole, reports: While CD8+ TCR diversity did not rise significantly by C4D1, CD4+ TCR diversity did. Complete responders' diversity at baseline resembled that of newly diagnosed patients. Any patient who commenced nivolumab under 1 year after ASCT was excluded.

V is TRBV5-4 and J is TRBJ1-1; a possible D gene is TRBD1 (5 bases). The source material was peripheral blood mononuclear cells (PBMCs), sampled at baseline. This TCR was recovered from a human donor with classical Hodgkin lymphoma. The CDR3 sequence: CASSLNREAFF. CDR3 in DNA: TGTGCCAGCAGCTTGAACAGGGAAGCTTTCTTT. Variable domain in full (rest from reference TRBV5-4 and TRBJ1-1): ETGVTQSPTHLIKTRGQQVTLRCSSQSGHNTVSWYQQALGQGPQFIFQYYREEENGRGNFPPRFSGLQFPNYSSELNVNALELDDSALYLCASSLNREAFFGQGTRLTVV.